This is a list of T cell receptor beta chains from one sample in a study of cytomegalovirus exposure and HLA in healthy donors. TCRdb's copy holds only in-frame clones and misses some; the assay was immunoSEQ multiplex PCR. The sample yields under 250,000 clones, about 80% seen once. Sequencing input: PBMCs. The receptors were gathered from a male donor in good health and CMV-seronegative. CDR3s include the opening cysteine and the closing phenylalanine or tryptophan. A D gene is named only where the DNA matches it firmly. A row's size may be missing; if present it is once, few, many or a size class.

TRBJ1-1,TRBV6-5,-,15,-,TGTGCCAGCAGTTTTTCCGGGACTTCGAACACTGAAGCTTTCTTT,CASSFSGTSNTEAFF
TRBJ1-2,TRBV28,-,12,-,TGTGCCAGCAGTTTCCAAAACTATGGCTACACCTTC,CASSFQNYGYTF
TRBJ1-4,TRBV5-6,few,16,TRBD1,TGTGCCAGCAGCCTGCAGGGGGCTGGCACTAATGAAAAACTGTTTTTT,CASSLQGAGTNEKLFF
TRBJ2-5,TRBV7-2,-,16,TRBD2,TGTGCCAGCAGCCATCAGTGGGGGGGGATCCAAGAGACCCAGTACTTC,CASSHQWGGIQETQYF
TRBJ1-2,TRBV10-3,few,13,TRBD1,TGTGCCATCAATTCCGACAGGGGATACGGCTACACCTTC,CAINSDRGYGYTF
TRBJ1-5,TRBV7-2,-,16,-,TGTGCCAGCAGCTTAGCTTCAGGGAGGAGCAATCAGCCCCAGCATTTT,CASSLASGRSNQPQHF
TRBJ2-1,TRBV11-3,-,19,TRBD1,TGTGCCAGCAGCTTAGGAGAGATCTGGACAGGGTCATCCTACAATGAGCAGTTCTTC,CASSLGEIWTGSSYNEQFF
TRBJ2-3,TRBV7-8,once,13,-,TGTGCCAGCAGTCGCGTCGGGACAGATACGCAGTATTTT,CASSRVGTDTQYF
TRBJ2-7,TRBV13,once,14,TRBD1,TGTGCCAGCGCCGGGACAGGGGTTTCCTACGAGCAGTACTTC,CASAGTGVSYEQYF
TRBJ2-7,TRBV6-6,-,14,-,TGTGCCAGCAGGTTATCTACAGTTTACTACGAGCAGTACTTC,CASRLSTVYYEQYF
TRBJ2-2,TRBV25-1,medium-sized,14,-,TGTGCCAGCAGTGAATCGGGGGAAACCGGGGAGCTGTTTTTT,CASSESGETGELFF
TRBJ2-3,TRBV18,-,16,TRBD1,TGTGCCAGCTCACCCCGGGACAGGGGTCTCACAGATACGCAGTATTTT,CASSPRDRGLTDTQYF
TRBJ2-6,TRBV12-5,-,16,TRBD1,TGTGCTAGTGGTGCCGGACAGGGCTCTGGGGCCAACGTCCTGACTTTC,CASGAGQGSGANVLTF
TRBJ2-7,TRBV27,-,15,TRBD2,TGTGCCAGCGCAAAAGCCCGGGGGGGTGCCTACGAGCAGTACTTC,CASAKARGGAYEQYF
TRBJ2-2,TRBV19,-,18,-,TGTGCCAGTAGTATAGATCTGGAAGGGGGAAAGAACACCGGGGAGCTGTTTTTT,CASSIDLEGGKNTGELFF
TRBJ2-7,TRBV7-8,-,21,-,TGTGCCAGCAGCTTAGTCTTACCTACTTTGGTCTCGGACAAGACTGGGTACGAGCAGTACTTC,CASSLVLPTLVSDKTGYEQYF
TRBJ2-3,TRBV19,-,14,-,TGTGCCAGTAGTACCCAGCGGAGCACAGATACGCAGTATTTT,CASSTQRSTDTQYF
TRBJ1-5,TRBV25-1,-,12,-,TGTGCCTCGGGGGTGGGCAATCAGCCCCAGCATTTT,CASGVGNQPQHF
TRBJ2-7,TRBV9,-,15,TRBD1,TGTGCCAGCAGCCCCAGACAGGGGAGTTCCTACGAGCAGTACTTC,CASSPRQGSSYEQYF
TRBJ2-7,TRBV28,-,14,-,TGTGCCAGCACTCTCGATGGCGGAACCTACGAGCAGTACTTC,CASTLDGGTYEQYF
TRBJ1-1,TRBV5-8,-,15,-,TGTGCCAGCAGCTTAAGACAGGCCGGGTACACTGAAGCTTTCTTT,CASSLRQAGYTEAFF
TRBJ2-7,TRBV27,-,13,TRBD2,TGTGCCAGCAGGGGAGCGGGGGCCTACGAGCAGTACTTC,CASRGAGAYEQYF
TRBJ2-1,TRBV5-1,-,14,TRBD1,TGCGCCAGCAGCCCCTCGGACAGGGCTAATGAGCAGTTCTTC,CASSPSDRANEQFF
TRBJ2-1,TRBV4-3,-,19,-,TGCGCCAGCAGCCAAGATTCAGGCCACAGGGGGCCAACGGGAGGGTGGCAGTTCTTC,CASSQDSGHRGPTGGWQFF
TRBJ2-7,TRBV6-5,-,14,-,TGTGCCAGCAGCCCGACCCGGGGGACCTACGAGCAGTACTTC,CASSPTRGTYEQYF
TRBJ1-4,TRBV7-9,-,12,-,TGTGCCAGCAGCTTGATGGCGGCAAAACTGTTTTTT,CASSLMAAKLFF
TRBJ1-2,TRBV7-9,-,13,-,TGTGCCAGCAGCCCTAGACAGAGCGGGGGGGGATTCTTC,CASSPRQSGGGFF
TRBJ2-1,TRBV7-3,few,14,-,TGTGCCAGCAGCTGGACGGGAGAGACCGATGAGCAGTTCTTC,CASSWTGETDEQFF
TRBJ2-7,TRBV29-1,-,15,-,TGCAGCGTTGAAGATGGCGACTCCACGTATAACGAGCAGTACTTC,CSVEDGDSTYNEQYF
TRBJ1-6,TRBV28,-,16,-,TGTGCCAGCAGTCCCGGGGGGTACTCCCCTAATTCACCCCTCCACTTT,CASSPGGYSPNSPLHF
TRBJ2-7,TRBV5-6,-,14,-,TGTGCCAGCAGCTTGGGGGGGGTAGCCTACGAGCAGTACTTC,CASSLGGVAYEQYF
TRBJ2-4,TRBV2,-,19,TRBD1,TGTGCCAGCAGTGAGTCGACAGGGGAGCCTACTCTAGCCAAAAACATTCAGTACTTC,CASSESTGEPTLAKNIQYF
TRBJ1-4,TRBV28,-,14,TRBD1,TGTGCCAGCAGGCAACAGGGGGCGGGTGAAAAACTGTTTTTT,CASRQQGAGEKLFF
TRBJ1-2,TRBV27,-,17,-,TGTGCCAGCAGTGCCTCGCCTCCCGGGATGCGGATCTATGGCTACACCTTC,CASSASPPGMRIYGYTF
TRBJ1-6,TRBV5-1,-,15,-,TGCGCCAGCAGCTTGGAAGGACAAAATAATTCACCCCTCCACTTT,CASSLEGQNNSPLHF
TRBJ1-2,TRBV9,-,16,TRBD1,TGTGCCAGCAGCCCGCGGACAGGGAGAGGTAACTATGGCTACACCTTC,CASSPRTGRGNYGYTF
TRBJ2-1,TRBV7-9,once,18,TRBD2,TGTGCCAGCAGCTTATGGCAGGGACTAGCGGACCCCTACAATGAGCAGTTCTTC,CASSLWQGLADPYNEQFF
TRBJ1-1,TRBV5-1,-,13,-,TGCGCCAGCAGCCGACAGGAGAACACTGAAGCTTTCTTT,CASSRQENTEAFF
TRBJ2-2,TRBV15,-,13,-,TGTGCCACCAGAAATGACTACACCGGGGAGCTGTTTTTT,CATRNDYTGELFF
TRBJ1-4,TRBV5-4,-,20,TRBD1,TGTGCCAGCAGCTTGGGGGGGGTGGGGACAGTCCCGGCAACTAATGAAAAACTGTTTTTT,CASSLGGVGTVPATNEKLFF
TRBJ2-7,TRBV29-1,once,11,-,TGCAGCGTTTCAGACTCCTACGAGCAGTACTTC,CSVSDSYEQYF
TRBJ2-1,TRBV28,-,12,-,TGTGCCAGCATTAACATCTACAATGAGCAGTTCTTC,CASINIYNEQFF
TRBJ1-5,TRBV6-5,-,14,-,TGTGCCAGCAGTTACTCAGGGGCTGGGCAGCCCCAGCATTTT,CASSYSGAGQPQHF